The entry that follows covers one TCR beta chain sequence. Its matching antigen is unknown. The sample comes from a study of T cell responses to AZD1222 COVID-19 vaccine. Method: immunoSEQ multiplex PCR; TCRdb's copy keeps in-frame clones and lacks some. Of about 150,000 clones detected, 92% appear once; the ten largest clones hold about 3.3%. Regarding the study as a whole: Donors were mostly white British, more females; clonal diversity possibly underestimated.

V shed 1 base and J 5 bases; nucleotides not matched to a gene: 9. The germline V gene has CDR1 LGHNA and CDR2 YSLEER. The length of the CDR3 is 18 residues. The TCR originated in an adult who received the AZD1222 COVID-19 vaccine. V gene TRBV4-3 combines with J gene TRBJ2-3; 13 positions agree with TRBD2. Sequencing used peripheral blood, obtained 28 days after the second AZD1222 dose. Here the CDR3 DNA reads TGCGCCAGCAGCCAAGGGACTAGCGGGAGTTTAGGCAGAGATACGCAGTATTTT. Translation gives CASSQGTSGSLGRDTQYF.